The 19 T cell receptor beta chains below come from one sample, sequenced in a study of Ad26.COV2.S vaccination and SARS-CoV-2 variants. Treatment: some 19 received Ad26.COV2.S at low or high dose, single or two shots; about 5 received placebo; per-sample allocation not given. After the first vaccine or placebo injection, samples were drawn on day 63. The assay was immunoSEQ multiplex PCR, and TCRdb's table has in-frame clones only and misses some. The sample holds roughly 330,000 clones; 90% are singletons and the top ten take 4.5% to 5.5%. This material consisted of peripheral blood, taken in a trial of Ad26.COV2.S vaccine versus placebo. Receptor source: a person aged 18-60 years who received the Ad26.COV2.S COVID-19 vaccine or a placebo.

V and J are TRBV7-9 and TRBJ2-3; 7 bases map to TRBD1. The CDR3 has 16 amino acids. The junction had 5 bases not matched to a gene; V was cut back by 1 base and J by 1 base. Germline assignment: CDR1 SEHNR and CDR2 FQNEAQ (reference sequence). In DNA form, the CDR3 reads TGTGCCAGCAGCTTAGTTAACGGACAGGGCACAGATACGCAGTATTTT. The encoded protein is CASSLVNGQGTDTQYF.

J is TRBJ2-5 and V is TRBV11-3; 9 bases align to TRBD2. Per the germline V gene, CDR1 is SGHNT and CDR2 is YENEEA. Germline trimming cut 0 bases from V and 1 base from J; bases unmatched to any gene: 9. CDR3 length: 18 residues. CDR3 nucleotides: TGTGCCAGCAGCTTAGATAATGCTCTAGCGGGAACCCAAGAGACCCAGTACTTC. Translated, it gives CASSLDNALAGTQETQYF.

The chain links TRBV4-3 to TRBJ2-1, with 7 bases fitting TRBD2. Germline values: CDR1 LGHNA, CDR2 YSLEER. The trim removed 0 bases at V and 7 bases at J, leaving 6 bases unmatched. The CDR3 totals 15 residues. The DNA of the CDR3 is TGCGCCAGCAGCCAAGAAGAGCGGGGAAAGAATGAGCAGTTCTTC. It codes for CASSQEERGKNEQFF.

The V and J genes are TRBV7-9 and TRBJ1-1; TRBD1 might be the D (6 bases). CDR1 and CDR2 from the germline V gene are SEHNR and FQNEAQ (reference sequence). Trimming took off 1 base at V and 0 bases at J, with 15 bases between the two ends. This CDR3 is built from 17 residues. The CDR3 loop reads CASSLGQGRGMNTEAFF. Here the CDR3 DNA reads TGTGCCAGCAGCTTAGGGCAGGGAAGGGGGATGAACACTGAAGCTTTCTTT.

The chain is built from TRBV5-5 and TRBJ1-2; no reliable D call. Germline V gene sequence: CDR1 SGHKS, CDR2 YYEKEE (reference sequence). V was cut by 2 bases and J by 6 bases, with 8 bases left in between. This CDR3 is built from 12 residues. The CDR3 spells CASSFEQDGYTF. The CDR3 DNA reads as TGTGCCAGCAGCTTCGAACAAGATGGCTACACCTTC.

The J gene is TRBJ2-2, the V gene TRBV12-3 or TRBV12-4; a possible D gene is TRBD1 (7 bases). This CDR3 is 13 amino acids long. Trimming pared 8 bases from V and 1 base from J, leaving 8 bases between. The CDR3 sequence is CASQGGNTGELFF. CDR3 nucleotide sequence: TGTGCCAGCCAGGGGGGGAACACCGGGGAGCTGTTTTTT.

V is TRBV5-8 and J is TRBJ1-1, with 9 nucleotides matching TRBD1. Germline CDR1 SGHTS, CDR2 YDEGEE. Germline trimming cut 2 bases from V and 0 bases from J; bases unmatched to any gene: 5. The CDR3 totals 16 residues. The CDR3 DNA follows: TGTGCCAGCAGCTTACGGACAGGGGACCTGAACACTGAAGCTTTCTTT. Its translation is CASSLRTGDLNTEAFF.

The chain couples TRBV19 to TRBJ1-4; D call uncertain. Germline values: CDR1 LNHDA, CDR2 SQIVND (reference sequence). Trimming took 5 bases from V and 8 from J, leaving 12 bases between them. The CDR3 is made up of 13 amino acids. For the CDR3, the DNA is TGTGCCAGTAGTGGGCAGGTAAACGAAAAACTGTTTTTT. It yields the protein CASSGQVNEKLFF. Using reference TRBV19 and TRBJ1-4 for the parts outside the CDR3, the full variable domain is DGGITQSPKYLFRKEGQNVTLSCEQNLNHDAMYWYRQDPGQGLRLIYYSQIVNDFQKGDIAEGYSVSREKKESFPLTVTSAQKNPTAFYLCASSGQVNEKLFFGSGTQLSVL.

The CDR3 nucleotides read TGCAGCGTAGGGGCACCTCCGTCTGGGGCCAACGTCCTGACTTTC. Its translation is CSVGAPPSGANVLTF. V is TRBV29-1 and J is TRBJ2-6; a weak D match, TRBD1 (5 bases). The V end lost 6 bases, the J end lost 1 base, and 13 bases lay between the germline ends. Looked up from germline, CDR1 is SQVTM and CDR2 is ANQGSEA. The CDR3 has 15 amino acids.

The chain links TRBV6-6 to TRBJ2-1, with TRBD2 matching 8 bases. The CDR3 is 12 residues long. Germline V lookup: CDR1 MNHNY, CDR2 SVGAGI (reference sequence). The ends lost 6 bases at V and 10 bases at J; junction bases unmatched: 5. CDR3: CASSRGGGEQFF. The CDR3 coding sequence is TGTGCCAGCAGCCGAGGCGGGGGGGAGCAGTTCTTC.

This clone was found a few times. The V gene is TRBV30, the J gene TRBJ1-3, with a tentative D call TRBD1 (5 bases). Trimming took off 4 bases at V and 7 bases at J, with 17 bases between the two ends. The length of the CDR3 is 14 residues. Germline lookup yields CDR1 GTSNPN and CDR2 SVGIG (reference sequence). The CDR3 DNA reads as TGTGCCTGGACGCCAGGGCAGGGAAGGAACACCATATATTTT. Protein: CAWTPGQGRNTIYF.

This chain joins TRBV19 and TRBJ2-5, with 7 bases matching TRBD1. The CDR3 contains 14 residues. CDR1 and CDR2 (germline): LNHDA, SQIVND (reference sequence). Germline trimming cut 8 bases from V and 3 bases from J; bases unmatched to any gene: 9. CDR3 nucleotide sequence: TGTGCCAGTCGGGACAGAGACAGGAAAGAGACCCAGTACTTC. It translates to CASRDRDRKETQYF.

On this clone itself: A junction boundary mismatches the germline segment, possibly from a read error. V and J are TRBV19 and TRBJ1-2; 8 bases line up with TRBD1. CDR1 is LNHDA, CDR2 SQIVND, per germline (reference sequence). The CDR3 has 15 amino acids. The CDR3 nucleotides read TGTGCCAGTACCATGACAGGGGTTAGCTCCAGCGCCCCTCGTTTC. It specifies CASTMTGVSSSAPRF.

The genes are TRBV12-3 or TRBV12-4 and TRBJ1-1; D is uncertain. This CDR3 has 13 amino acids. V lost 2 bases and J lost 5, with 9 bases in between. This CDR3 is CASSLSEGTEAFF. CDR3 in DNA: TGTGCCAGCAGTTTAAGTGAGGGAACTGAAGCTTTCTTT.

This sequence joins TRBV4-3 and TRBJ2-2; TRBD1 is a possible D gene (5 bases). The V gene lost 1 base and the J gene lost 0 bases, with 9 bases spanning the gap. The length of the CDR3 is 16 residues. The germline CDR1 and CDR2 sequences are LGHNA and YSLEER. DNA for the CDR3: TGCGCCAGCAGCCAAGCGACAGCCGCGAACACCGGGGAGCTGTTTTTT. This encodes CASSQATAANTGELFF.

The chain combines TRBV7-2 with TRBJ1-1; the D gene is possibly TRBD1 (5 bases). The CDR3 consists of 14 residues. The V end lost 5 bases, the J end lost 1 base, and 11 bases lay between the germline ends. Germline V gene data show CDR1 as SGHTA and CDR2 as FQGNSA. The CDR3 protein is CASSPLGANTEAFF. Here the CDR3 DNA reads TGTGCCAGCAGCCCCCTCGGGGCGAACACTGAAGCTTTCTTT.

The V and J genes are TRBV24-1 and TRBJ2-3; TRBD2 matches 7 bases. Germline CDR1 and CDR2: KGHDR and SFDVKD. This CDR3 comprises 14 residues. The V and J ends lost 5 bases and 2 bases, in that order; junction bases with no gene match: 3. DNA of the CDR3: TGTGCCACCAGTGGGAGCGGGAACACAGATACGCAGTATTTT. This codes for CATSGSGNTDTQYF.

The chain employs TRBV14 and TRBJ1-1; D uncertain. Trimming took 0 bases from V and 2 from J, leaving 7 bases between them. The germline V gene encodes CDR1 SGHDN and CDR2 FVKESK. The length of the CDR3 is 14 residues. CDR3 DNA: TGTGCCAGCAGCCAAGAAGGTGTCAACACTGAAGCTTTCTTT. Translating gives CASSQEGVNTEAFF.

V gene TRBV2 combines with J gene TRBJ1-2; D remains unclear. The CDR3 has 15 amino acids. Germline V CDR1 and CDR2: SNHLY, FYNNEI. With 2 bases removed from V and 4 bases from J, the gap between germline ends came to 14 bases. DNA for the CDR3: TGTGCCAGCAGTGAAAACCCAATCGGTGCCTATGGCTACACCTTC. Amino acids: CASSENPIGAYGYTF.